One and the same sample provided the 7 T cell receptor beta chains below, sequenced in a study of identical twins. TCRdb reprocessed the 5' RACE reads with MiXCR, giving one entry per CDR3 protein. The sample includes some 790,000 distinct CDR3 sequences, about 18% of them seen just once. The sample was also linked to a second study, of T cells expressing NK-cell markers.

Sequencing input: PBMCs. Source of these receptors: a woman between 18 and 29 years old in good health.

This rearrangement joins TRBV12-3 or TRBV12-4 to TRBJ1-4, with D maybe TRBD1 (5 bases). V lost 3 bases and J 2 bases, leaving 10 bases between the germline ends. The CDR3 is 15 residues long. DNA for the CDR3: TGTGCCAGCAGTTTTTGGGGGTCGACTAATGAAAAACTGTTTTTT. Amino acid sequence: CASSFWGSTNEKLFF.

The rearrangement joins TRBV3-1 to TRBJ2-5; possibly TRBD1 for D (5 bases). Trimming removed 4 bases from V and 5 bases from J, with 17 bases in between. Germline assignment: CDR1 LGHDT and CDR2 YNNKEL (reference sequence). The CDR3 totals 15 residues. For the CDR3, the DNA is TGTGCCAGCAGCCTCAGGCCGGACAACGGGGAGACCCAGTACTTC. It encodes CASSLRPDNGETQYF.

This rearrangement joins TRBV5-6 to TRBJ1-2, with TRBD1 as a possible D gene (5 bases). Looked up from germline, CDR1 is SGHDT and CDR2 is YYEEEE. Between the trimmed V and J ends, which lost 1 base and 10 bases, there was a span of 8 bases. The CDR3 is 11 amino acids. CDR3 in DNA: TGTGCCAGCAGCTTGACAGGCTCCTACACCTTC. Its protein product is CASSLTGSYTF.

This clonotype turned up a few times. The V call is TRBV7-8, the J call TRBJ2-1, with 8 positions matching TRBD2. V dropped 1 base and J dropped 16; count of bases not matched to a gene: 6. The CDR3 loop spans 12 amino acids. Germline lookup yields CDR1 SGHVS and CDR2 FQNEAQ. CDR3 residues: CASSLDGTSSFF. As DNA, the CDR3 is TGTGCCAGCAGCTTAGATGGGACTAGTTCATTCTTC.

This clonotype was seen only a few times. This rearrangement joins TRBV6-1 to TRBJ2-1; 10 bases line up with TRBD2. This CDR3 has 15 amino acids. Germline CDR1 reads MNHNS; CDR2 reads SASEGT. Losses at the gene ends were 9 bases for V and 8 bases for J; bases not matched to a gene: 13. The CDR3 protein is CASARGSGRSYEQFF. The CDR3 nucleotides are TGTGCCAGTGCACGGGGTAGCGGGAGGAGCTATGAGCAGTTCTTC.

The CDR3 spells CASSQAGLPYNEQFF. CDR3 DNA: TGCGCCAGCAGCCAAGCGGGACTACCCTACAATGAGCAGTTCTTC. The chain couples TRBV4-3 to TRBJ2-1, with 7 bases identical to TRBD2. The germline CDR1 and CDR2 sequences are LGHNA and YSLEER. This CDR3 contains 15 residues. V was pared by 1 base and J by 2 bases, with 2 bases of the junction left unmatched.

Note on this clonotype: With a much larger clone just one base away, this may be a read error. This chain connects TRBV30 to TRBJ1-6; D uncertain. This CDR3 contains 14 residues. CDR1 and CDR2 from the germline V gene are GTSNPN and SVGIG (reference sequence). CDR3 nucleotide sequence: TGTGCCTGGAGTGTTTACAGTTATAATTCACCCCTCCGCTTT. Translated, it gives CAWSVYSYNSPLRF.